These T cell receptor beta chains were read from a single sample in a study of beta chain features in type 1 diabetes. Clones were read by immunoSEQ multiplex PCR, and TCRdb kept only the in-frame ones, dropping some. This table has 250,000 or so clones, about 25% appearing once. Sequencing input: central memory CD4+ T cells from blood. The receptors were gathered from a man aged 25 to 45 in good health. The CDR3 runs from the conserved cysteine through the conserved F or W. D genes are given only for firm matches. Part of the rows lack a size; the others show once, few, many or a class for expanded clones.

TRBJ2-7	TRBD2	few	TRBV7-2	TGTGCCAGCAGCTCGACTAGCGGAAACTACGAGCAGTACTTC	CASSSTSGNYEQYF
TRBJ2-3	TRBD2	-	TRBV30	TGTGCCTGTATACCGGGACTAGCGGGGTTTTACGATGGGACAGATACGCAGTATTTT	CACIPGLAGFYDGTDTQYF
TRBJ1-4	TRBD1	-	TRBV2	TGTGCCAGCAGTGAAGCGACAGGGTCGAGGGAAAAACTGTTTTTT	CASSEATGSREKLFF
TRBJ2-1	-	-	TRBV28	TGTGCCAGCAGTCCGGGACTGCTATACAATGAGCAGTTCTTC	CASSPGLLYNEQFF
TRBJ2-7	-	few	TRBV7-6	TGTGCCAGCAGCTTAGATGAGGGGCCTTACGAGCAGTACTTC	CASSLDEGPYEQYF
TRBJ1-1	TRBD1	-	TRBV5-1	TGCGCCAGCACCACCATGACGACAGGGACCACTGAAGCTTTCTTT	CASTTMTTGTTEAFF
TRBJ2-1	-	few	TRBV5-6	TGTGCCAGCAGCCTGGTCGGCGCGCTCAATGAGCAGTTCTTC	CASSLVGALNEQFF
TRBJ2-3	-	few	TRBV7-2	TGTGCCAGCAGCCCGACCTCGGGGAAAGATACGCAGTATTTT	CASSPTSGKDTQYF
TRBJ2-7	TRBD2	-	TRBV7-2	TGTGCCAGCAGCGCGACTAGCGGGGTGGGGGAGCAGTACTTC	CASSATSGVGEQYF
TRBJ2-5	-	few	TRBV9	TGTGCCAGCAGCCCCCTACGGGGGAACCGTCTCCAAGAGACCCAGTACTTC	CASSPLRGNRLQETQYF
TRBJ2-1	-	-	TRBV4-1	TGCGCCAGCAGCCAAGAAGTGCAGGGGAATGAGCAGTTCTTC	CASSQEVQGNEQFF
TRBJ2-1	-	few	TRBV30	TGTGCCTGGAGTTTGGTGGGGCCCAATGAGCAGTTCTTC	CAWSLVGPNEQFF
TRBJ1-5	-	few	TRBV6-5	TGTGCCAGCAGTTACGAAGAAGGGCGGGGAAATCAGCCCCAGCATTTT	CASSYEEGRGNQPQHF
TRBJ2-3	-	few	TRBV19	TGTGCCAGTGGGAGAACCGCTAGTCCAGATACGCAGTATTTT	CASGRTASPDTQYF
TRBJ2-7	TRBD2	-	TRBV7-2	TGTGCCAGCAGCTTAGCGGCCACTAGCGGCTACGAGCAGTACTTC	CASSLAATSGYEQYF
TRBJ1-3	-	few	TRBV10-3	TGTGCCATCAGTGAGCCCGGAGGTCCCAACCAGCAAGTACATTTT	CAISEPGGPNQQVHF
TRBJ2-5	-	-	TRBV7-2	TGTGCCAGCAGCTTAGGGGACTTTATTCAAGAGACCCAGTACTTC	CASSLGDFIQETQYF
TRBJ2-3	TRBD2	-	TRBV9	TGTGCCAGCAGCGAGCGGGGGCAAGATACGCAGTATTTT	CASSERGQDTQYF
TRBJ2-5	TRBD1	few	TRBV7-2	TGTGCCAGCAGCTCACAGGGGAGAGAGACCCAGTACTTC	CASSSQGRETQYF
TRBJ1-1	-	-	TRBV7-2	TGTGCCAGCAGCCCGGCAGGGAGTGAAAGCACTGAAGCTTTCTTT	CASSPAGSESTEAFF
TRBJ1-5	TRBD1	-	TRBV10-3	TGTGCCATCAGTGATAGGGTCGCGGGACAGGGTCAGCCCCAGCATTTT	CAISDRVAGQGQPQHF
TRBJ2-7	-	few	TRBV5-6	TGTGCCAGCAGCCTGACTACGACCTACGAGCAGTACTTC	CASSLTTTYEQYF
TRBJ2-3	-	few	TRBV10-3	TGTGCCATCAGTGAGTCCGGGGGTACGAATACGCAGTATTTT	CAISESGGTNTQYF
TRBJ2-5	-	few	TRBV7-6	TGTGCCAGCAGCTTAGGGCAGCGGGCTCTCCAAGAGACCCAGTACTTC	CASSLGQRALQETQYF
TRBJ1-6	-	few	TRBV30	TGTGCTGGGGGGAGGGACTCACCCCTCCACTTT	CAGGRDSPLHF
TRBJ2-3	TRBD1	-	TRBV29-1	TGCAGCATAGGGACAGGCACCGGCGGGTCGGCAGATACGCAGTATTTT	CSIGTGTGGSADTQYF
TRBJ2-3	-	many	TRBV6-1	TGTGCCAGCAGGGCGGACAGCTTTAGCACAGATACGCAGTATTTT	CASRADSFSTDTQYF
TRBJ2-7	TRBD2	few	TRBV12-5	TGTGCTAGGGGTTTGGCCGCCGGGGCCGGGACTAGCGGGGGGAACGAGCAGTACTTC	CARGLAAGAGTSGGNEQYF
TRBJ1-1	TRBD1	many	TRBV18	TGTGCCAGCTCGCGTACCGACAGGGACACTGAAGCTTTCTTT	CASSRTDRDTEAFF
TRBJ2-3	-	-	TRBV5-1	TGCGCCAGCAGCTCGCCCGGGGGAACAGATACGCAGTATTTT	CASSSPGGTDTQYF
TRBJ2-3	-	-	TRBV18	TGTGCCAGCTCACCTCATCAGATGGATACGCAGTATTTT	CASSPHQMDTQYF
TRBJ2-3	-	few	TRBV29-1	TGCAGCGTACAGCAATATAACACAGATACGCAGTATTTT	CSVQQYNTDTQYF
TRBJ2-3	-	few	TRBV30	TGTGCCTGGAGTACGGGTAGCACAGATACGCAGTATTTT	CAWSTGSTDTQYF
TRBJ2-7	TRBD1	-	TRBV29-1	TGCAGCGCCGCCTCCCAGGGGGCCCTCTACGAGCAGTACTTC	CSAASQGALYEQYF
TRBJ1-2	-	few	TRBV6-1	TGTGCCAGCAGTGAAATCTCGGCCAACTATGGCTACACCTTC	CASSEISANYGYTF
TRBJ2-3	-	-	TRBV5-1	TGCGCCAGCAGCTTCCAAGACCTCACAGATACGCAGTATTTT	CASSFQDLTDTQYF
TRBJ2-3	TRBD2	-	TRBV29-1	TGCTGCGTTGCGGGGACTAGGCCAGATACGCAGTATTTT	CCVAGTRPDTQYF
TRBJ2-3	-	-	TRBV10-3	TGTGCCATCAGTGAAACAATTAGACAGGAGAATCCCACAGATACGCAGTATTTT	CAISETIRQENPTDTQYF
TRBJ1-1	-	-	TRBV7-2	TGTGCCAGCAGCTTAAGGGGGAGAAGCACTGAAGCTTTCTTT	CASSLRGRSTEAFF
TRBJ2-2	-	-	TRBV10-3	TGTGCCATCAGTGGTATCTCCGGGGAGCTGTTTTTT	CAISGISGELFF
TRBJ1-5	-	-	TRBV1	TGCACCAGCAGCCAAGATGCAGGGCCATTCAATCAGCCCCAGCATTTT	CTSSQDAGPFNQPQHF
TRBJ2-7	TRBD1	many	TRBV25-1	TGTGCCAGCAGAGGACAGGTTCGCGACTACGAGCAGTACTTC	CASRGQVRDYEQYF
TRBJ2-7	-	many	TRBV5-5	TGTGCCAGCAGCTTGGTGTATAGCGCAGACTACGAGCAGTACTTC	CASSLVYSADYEQYF
TRBJ2-5	-	few	TRBV9	TGTGCCAGCAGCGTCCAGGGGCGCGGGGAGACCCAGTACTTC	CASSVQGRGETQYF
TRBJ2-5	TRBD2	many	TRBV7-2	TGTGCCAGCAGCTTCGGCGGGAGGGAGACCCAGTACTTC	CASSFGGRETQYF
TRBJ2-2	-	-	TRBV7-9	TGTGCCAGCAGCTTAGGCACCGGGGAGCTGTTTTTT	CASSLGTGELFF
TRBJ1-1	-	-	TRBV7-6	TGTGCCAGCAGCTTAGCGAGGGGCACCCTAGGTGAAGCTTTCTTT	CASSLARGTLGEAFF